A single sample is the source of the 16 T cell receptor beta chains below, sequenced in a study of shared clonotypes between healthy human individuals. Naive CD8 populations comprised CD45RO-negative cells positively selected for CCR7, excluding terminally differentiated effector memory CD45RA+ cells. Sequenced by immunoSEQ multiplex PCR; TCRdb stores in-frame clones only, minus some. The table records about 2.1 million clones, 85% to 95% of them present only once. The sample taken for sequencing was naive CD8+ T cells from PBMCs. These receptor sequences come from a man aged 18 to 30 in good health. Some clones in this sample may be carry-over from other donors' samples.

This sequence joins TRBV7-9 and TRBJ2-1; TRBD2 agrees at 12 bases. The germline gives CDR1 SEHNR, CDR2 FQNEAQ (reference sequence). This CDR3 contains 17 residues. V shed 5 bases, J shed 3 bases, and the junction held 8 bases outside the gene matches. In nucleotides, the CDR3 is TGTGCCAGCAGCGGGACGACTAGCGGGAGAATCTACAATGAGCAGTTCTTC. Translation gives CASSGTTSGRIYNEQFF.

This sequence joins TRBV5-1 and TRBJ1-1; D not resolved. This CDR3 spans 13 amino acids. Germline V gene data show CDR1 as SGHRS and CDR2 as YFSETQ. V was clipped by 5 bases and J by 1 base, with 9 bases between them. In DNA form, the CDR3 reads TGCGCCAGCAGTTTTAGGACGAACACTGAAGCTTTCTTT. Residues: CASSFRTNTEAFF.

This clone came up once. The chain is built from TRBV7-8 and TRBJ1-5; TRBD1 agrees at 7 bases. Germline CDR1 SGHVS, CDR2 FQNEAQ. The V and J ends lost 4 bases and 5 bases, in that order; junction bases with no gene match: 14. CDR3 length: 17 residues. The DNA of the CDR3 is TGTGCCAGCAGCTCAAGCCATCAGGGGGAAGGCCATCAGCCCCAGCATTTT. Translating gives CASSSSHQGEGHQPQHF.

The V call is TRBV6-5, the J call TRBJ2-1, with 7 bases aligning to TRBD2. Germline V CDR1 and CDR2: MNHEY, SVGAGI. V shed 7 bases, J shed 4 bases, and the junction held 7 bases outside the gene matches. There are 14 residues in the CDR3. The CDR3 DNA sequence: TGTGCCAGCACGGCAGCGGGACCATACAATGAGCAGTTCTTC. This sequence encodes CASTAAGPYNEQFF.

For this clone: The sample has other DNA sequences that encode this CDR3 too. CDR3 loop: CASSQVAGAYNEQFF. CDR3 DNA sequence: TGCGCCAGCAGCCAAGTGGCAGGAGCCTACAATGAGCAGTTCTTC. V is TRBV4-1 and J is TRBJ2-1; no reliable D call. Germline loops: CDR1 MGHRA, CDR2 YSYEKL. This CDR3 is 15 amino acids long. Trimming shortened V by 1 base and J by 2 bases, and 9 bases separated the two germline ends.

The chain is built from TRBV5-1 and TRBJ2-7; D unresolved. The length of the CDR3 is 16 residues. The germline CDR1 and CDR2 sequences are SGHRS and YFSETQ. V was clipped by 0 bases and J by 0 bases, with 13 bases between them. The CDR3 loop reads CASSLAKGSSSYEQYF. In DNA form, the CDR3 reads TGCGCCAGCAGCTTGGCCAAAGGGTCTAGCTCCTACGAGCAGTACTTC.

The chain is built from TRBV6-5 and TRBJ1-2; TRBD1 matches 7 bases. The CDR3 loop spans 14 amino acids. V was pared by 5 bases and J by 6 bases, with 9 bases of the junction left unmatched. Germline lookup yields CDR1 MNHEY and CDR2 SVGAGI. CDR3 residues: CASSHREGANGYTF. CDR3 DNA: TGTGCCAGCAGTCACCGTGAGGGGGCAAATGGCTACACCTTC.

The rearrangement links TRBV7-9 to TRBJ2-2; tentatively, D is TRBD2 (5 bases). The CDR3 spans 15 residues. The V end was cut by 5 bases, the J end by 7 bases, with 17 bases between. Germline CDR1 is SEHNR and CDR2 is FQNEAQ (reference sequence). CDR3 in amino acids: CASSDVPGSVGELFF. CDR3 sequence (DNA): TGTGCCAGCAGCGATGTTCCGGGGTCTGTCGGGGAGCTGTTTTTT. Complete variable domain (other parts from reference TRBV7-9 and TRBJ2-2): DTGVSQNPRHKITKRGQNVTFRCDPISEHNRLYWYRQTLGQGPEFLTYFQNEAQLEKSRLLSDRFSAERPKGSFSTLEIQRTEQGDSAMYLCASSDVPGSVGELFFGEGSRLTVL.

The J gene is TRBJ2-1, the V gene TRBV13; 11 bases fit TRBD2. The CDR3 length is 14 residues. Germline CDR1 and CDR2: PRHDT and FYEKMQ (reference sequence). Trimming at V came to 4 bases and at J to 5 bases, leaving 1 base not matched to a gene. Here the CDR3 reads CASSSGLADNEQFF. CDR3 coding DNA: TGTGCCAGCAGCTCGGGACTAGCGGACAATGAGCAGTTCTTC.

CDR3 sequence: CASSLSAGVVQPQHF. CDR3 DNA sequence: TGTGCCAGCAGTTTGTCGGCAGGGGTAGTTCAGCCCCAGCATTTT. The chain links TRBV27 to TRBJ1-5, with D possibly TRBD1 on 6 matching bases. Germline V gene sequence: CDR1 MNHEY, CDR2 SMNVEV (reference sequence). The length of the CDR3 is 15 residues. V lost 3 bases, J lost 6 bases, and 15 bases lay in between.

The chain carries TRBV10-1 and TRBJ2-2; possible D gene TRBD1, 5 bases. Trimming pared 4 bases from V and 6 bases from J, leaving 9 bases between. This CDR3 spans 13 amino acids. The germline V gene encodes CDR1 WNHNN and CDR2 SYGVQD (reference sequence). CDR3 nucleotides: TGCGCCAGCAGTGGGGGCGCACCCGGGGAGCTGTTTTTT. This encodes CASSGGAPGELFF.

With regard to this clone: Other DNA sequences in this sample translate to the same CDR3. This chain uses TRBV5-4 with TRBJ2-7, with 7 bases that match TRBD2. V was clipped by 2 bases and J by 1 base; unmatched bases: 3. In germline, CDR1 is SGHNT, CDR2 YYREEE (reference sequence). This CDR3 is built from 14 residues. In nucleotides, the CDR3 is TGTGCCAGCAGCTTAGGCGGGAGTTCCTACGAGCAGTACTTC. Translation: CASSLGGSSYEQYF.

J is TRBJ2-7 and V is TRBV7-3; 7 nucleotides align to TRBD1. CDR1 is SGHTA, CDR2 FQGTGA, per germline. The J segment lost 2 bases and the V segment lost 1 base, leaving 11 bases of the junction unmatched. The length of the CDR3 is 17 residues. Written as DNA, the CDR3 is TGTGCCAGCAGCTTAAGGCCCGTGGGGCAGGGGGCCTACGAGCAGTACTTC. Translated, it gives CASSLRPVGQGAYEQYF. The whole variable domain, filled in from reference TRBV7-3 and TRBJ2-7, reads GAGVSQTPSNKVTEKGKYVELRCDPISGHTALYWYRQSLGQGPEFLIYFQGTGAADDSGLPNDRFFAVRPEGSVSTLKIQRTERGDSAVYLCASSLRPVGQGAYEQYFGPGTRLTVT.

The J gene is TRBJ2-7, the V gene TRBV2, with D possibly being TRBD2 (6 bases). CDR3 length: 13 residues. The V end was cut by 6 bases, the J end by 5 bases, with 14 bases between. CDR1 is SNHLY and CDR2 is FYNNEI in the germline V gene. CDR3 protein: CASSRSWGDEQYF. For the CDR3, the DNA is TGTGCCAGCAGCAGAAGTTGGGGGGACGAGCAGTACTTC.

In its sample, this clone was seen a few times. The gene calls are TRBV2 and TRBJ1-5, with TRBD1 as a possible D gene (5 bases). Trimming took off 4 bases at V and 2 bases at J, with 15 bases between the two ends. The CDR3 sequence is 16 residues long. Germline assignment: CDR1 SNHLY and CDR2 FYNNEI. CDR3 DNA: TGTGCCAGCAGTGTCCTCCGGGTAGGGGGCAATCAGCCCCAGCATTTT. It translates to CASSVLRVGGNQPQHF.

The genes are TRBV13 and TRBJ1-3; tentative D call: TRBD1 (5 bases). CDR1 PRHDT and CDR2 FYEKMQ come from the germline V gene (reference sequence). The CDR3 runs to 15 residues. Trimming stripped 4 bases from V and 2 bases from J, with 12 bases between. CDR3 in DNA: TGTGCCAGCAGCTGGGGGGGTCCGCCTGGAAACACCATATATTTT. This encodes CASSWGGPPGNTIYF.